Listed here are 2 T cell receptor beta chains from one sample, sequenced in a study of blood T cell repertoires in COVID-19 (dated by TCRdb to about 2020). Libraries were built with the immunoSEQ multiplex PCR assay. In TCRdb, the immuneACCESS table is reduced to in-frame sequences with V and J assigned. These tables do not hold every clone; where another copy was compared, an unresolved V gene accounts for under half, and the others remain unexplained. This sample has about 130,000 clones in its table, and more than 85% of those were observed once. Approximately 2% of the sample lies in the top ten. The sequencing sample was made of peripheral blood. The receptors derive from a middle-aged man with COVID-19, enrolled during active disease.

This chain joins TRBV6-5 and TRBJ1-2; D is perhaps TRBD1 (5 bases). Germline CDR1 and CDR2: MNHEY and SVGAGI. With 5 bases removed from V and 3 bases from J, the gap between germline ends came to 13 bases. The CDR3 is made up of 14 amino acids. CDR3 amino acids: CASSQRRGDYGYTF. The CDR3 DNA reads as TGTGCCAGCAGTCAAAGGCGGGGGGACTATGGCTACACCTTC.

This chain links TRBV9 with TRBJ2-1, with 7 bases identical to TRBD2. CDR1 is SGDLS and CDR2 is YYNGEE in the germline V gene. The CDR3 loop spans 15 amino acids. After removal of 4 bases from V and 9 bases from J, the junction contained 13 bases not matched to a gene. In DNA form, the CDR3 reads TGTGCCAGCAGCCGCTTTGACAGCGGGACTGTTGAGCAGTTCTTC. As protein: CASSRFDSGTVEQFF.